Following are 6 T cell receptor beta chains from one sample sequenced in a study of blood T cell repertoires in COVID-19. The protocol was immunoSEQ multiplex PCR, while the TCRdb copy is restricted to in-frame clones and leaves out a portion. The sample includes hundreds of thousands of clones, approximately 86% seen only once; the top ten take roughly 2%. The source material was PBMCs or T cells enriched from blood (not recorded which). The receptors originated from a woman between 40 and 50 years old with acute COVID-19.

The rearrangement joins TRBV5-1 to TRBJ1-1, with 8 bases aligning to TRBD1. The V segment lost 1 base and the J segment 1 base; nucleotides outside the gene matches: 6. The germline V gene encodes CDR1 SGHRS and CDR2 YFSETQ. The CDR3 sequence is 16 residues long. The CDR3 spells CASSLRGQAPNTEAFF. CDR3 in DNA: TGCGCCAGCAGCTTGAGGGGACAGGCCCCGAACACTGAAGCTTTCTTT.

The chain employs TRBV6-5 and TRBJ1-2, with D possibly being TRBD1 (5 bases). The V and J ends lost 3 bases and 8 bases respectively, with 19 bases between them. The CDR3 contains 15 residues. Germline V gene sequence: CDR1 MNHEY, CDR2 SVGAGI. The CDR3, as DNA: TGTGCCAGCAGTTATTCGAGCAGGGATTTAGGAGGCTACACCTTC. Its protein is CASSYSSRDLGGYTF.

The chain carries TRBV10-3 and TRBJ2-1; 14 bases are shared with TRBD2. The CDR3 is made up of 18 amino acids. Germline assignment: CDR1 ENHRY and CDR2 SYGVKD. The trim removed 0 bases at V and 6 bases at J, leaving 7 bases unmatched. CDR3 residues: CAISESGTSGGGGNEQFF. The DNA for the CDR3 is TGTGCCATCAGTGAGTCCGGGACTAGCGGGGGAGGTGGCAATGAGCAGTTCTTC.

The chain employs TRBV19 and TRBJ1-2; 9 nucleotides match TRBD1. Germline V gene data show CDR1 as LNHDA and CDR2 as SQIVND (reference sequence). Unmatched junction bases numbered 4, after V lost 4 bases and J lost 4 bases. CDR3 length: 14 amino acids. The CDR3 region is CASSKDRGLYGYTF. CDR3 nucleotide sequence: TGTGCCAGTAGTAAGGACAGGGGACTCTATGGCTACACCTTC.

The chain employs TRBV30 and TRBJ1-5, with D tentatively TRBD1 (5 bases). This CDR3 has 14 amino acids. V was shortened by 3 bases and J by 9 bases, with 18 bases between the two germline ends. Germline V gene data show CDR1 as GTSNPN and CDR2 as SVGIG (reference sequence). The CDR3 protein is CAWRRVLGGGPQHF. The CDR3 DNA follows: TGTGCCTGGAGACGGGTCCTCGGGGGTGGGCCCCAGCATTTT.

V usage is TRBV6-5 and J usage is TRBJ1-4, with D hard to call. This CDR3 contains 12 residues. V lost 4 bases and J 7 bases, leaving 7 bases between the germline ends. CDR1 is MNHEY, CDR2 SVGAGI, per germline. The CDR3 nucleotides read TGTGCCAGCAGTTTGGAGGGTGAAAAACTGTTTTTT. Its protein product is CASSLEGEKLFF.